Described below is a single T cell receptor (beta chain) sequence and its context. It lacks a known antigen. No much larger clone is present one base from it, and per-base qualities are unavailable. The germline V gene (reference sequence) sets CDR1 to SGHKS and CDR2 to YYEKEE. From the cysteine up to the phenylalanine, the CDR3 has a length of 12 residues. Only the CDR3 portion is preserved as DNA: 36 bases, with reading frame beginning at the first base. V is pared back by 6 bases and J by 3 bases, with 10 bases lying between the germline termini. The data derive from a study of siplizumab effects on memory and regulatory T cells (dated by TCRdb to about 2019). About the study as a whole: The study looked at the effect of siplizumab, an anti-CD2 antibody, on alloreactive T-cell subsets in allogeneic mixed lymphocyte reactions made from human PBMCs.

Points the paper makes about the study in general: For roughly 75-96% of proliferating CD4+ or CD8+ clones, no naive or memory phenotype could be assigned. Because sequences below about 10^-5 frequency were poorly captured, only a minor fraction of alloreactive clones could be mapped to unstimulated subsets. In reactions with siplizumab, an average of approximately 69% of mappable alloreactive CD4+ clones were Treg-derived, compared with roughly 27% in control reactions. Unstimulated naive T cells appeared to be more diverse than memory T cells, and naive cells seemed to make a substantial contribution to the alloresponse. Siplizumab significantly lowered the cumulative frequency of alloreactive sequences that could be traced to unstimulated CD4+ memory T cells. Whether proliferating Tregs from siplizumab cultures actually had suppressive function was not functionally confirmed.

Sorted unstimulated T cells, along with proliferating T cells recovered from mixed lymphocyte reactions, underwent TCRbeta CDR3 sequencing. Fresh whole blood from over eight HLA-typed healthy donors served as the source for isolating PBMCs. Library preparation used the immunoSEQ multiplex PCR assay. The deep sequencing platform assayed around 95,000 TCR templates per sample. Genomic DNA extracted from sorted T cells was used for TCRbeta CDR3 sequencing. The authors' pipeline ran thus. The R programming language was used for clonal analysis of TCRbeta CDR3 data. Alloreactive CD4+ and CD8+ clones were defined by comparing unstimulated samples with post-reaction CFSE-low samples. Alloreactive CD4+ clones were assigned to regulatory or non-regulatory origin by matching sequences to sorted unstimulated Treg and non-Treg repertoires. TCRdb carries this immuneACCESS record with in-frame sequences only. Its versions omit some clonotypes, under half of them owing to an unresolved V gene in the studies checked, with the rest unexplained. The V and J calls and clone size come from that table; D and trimming were worked out from the DNA. The sample contains about 80,000 clones, just under 95% of them found a single time. Approximately 17% of the sample rests with the top ten.

Recombination linked TRBV5-5 to TRBJ2-7; possibly the D gene is TRBD2, per 5 matching bases. The sequenced material came from CD8+ T cells sorted from blood. The TCR comes from a human donor in good health. CDR3 protein: CASTYEGYEQYF. The nucleotide sequence reads TGTGCCAGCACCTATGAGGGCTACGAGCAGTACTTC.